The 26 T cell receptor beta chains presented below share a single source sample, sequenced in a study of T-cell reconstitution after alpha-beta-depleted transplantation in children. For TCRbeta, the library was prepared with unique molecular identifiers. TCRdb independently ran MiXCR on the PCR reads; one entry per CDR3 protein. The table records some 110,000 distinct CDR3 sequences, 10% of them present only once. Sequencing used PBMCs, obtained before TCRalphabeta/CD19-depleted stem cell transplant. These receptors were obtained from a boy between 2 and 15 years old with acute lymphoblastic leukemia, due to receive a stem cell transplant.

This clonotype appeared a few times. This chain uses TRBV7-2 with TRBJ1-3; D is uncertain. Trimming shortened V by 2 bases and J by 0 bases, and 5 bases separated the two germline ends. The germline V gene has CDR1 SGHTA and CDR2 FQGNSA. The CDR3 is 14 residues long. This CDR3 is CASSLNLSGNTIYF. The CDR3 nucleotides read TGTGCCAGCAGCTTAAACCTCTCTGGAAACACCATATATTTT.

V is TRBV25-1 and J is TRBJ1-4; D remains ambiguous. V shed 1 base and J shed 7 bases, with 7 bases lying between them. Germline CDR1 reads MGHDK; CDR2 reads SYGVNS. The CDR3 has 13 amino acids. In DNA, the CDR3 is TGTGCCAGCAGTGAATCTACGGGTGAAAAACTGTTTTTT. It is translated as CASSESTGEKLFF.

This clonotype was recorded only once. The J gene is TRBJ2-5, the V gene TRBV28; D gene ambiguous. V shed 4 bases and J shed 1 base, with 16 bases lying between them. Germline V gene data show CDR1 as MDHEN and CDR2 as SYDVKM. This CDR3 has 16 residues. The CDR3 sequence: CASSSRYATTQETQYF. The CDR3 coding sequence is TGTGCCAGCAGTTCCCGGTATGCGACCACCCAAGAGACCCAGTACTTC.

V gene TRBV20-1 combines with J gene TRBJ2-1, with 15 bases identical to TRBD2. The CDR3 is 16 amino acids. V was pared by 5 bases and J by 4 bases, with 6 bases of the junction left unmatched. Germline V CDR1 and CDR2: DFQATT, SNEGSKA (reference sequence). The CDR3 is CSAPGLAGGLYNEQFF. In nucleotides, the CDR3 is TGCAGTGCTCCGGGACTAGCGGGAGGATTATACAATGAGCAGTTCTTC.

The sample holds many counts of this clonotype. This chain uses TRBV5-1 with TRBJ2-3; 12 nucleotides line up with TRBD2. The CDR3 is 14 amino acids. Germline lookup yields CDR1 SGHRS and CDR2 YFSETQ. V lost 5 bases, J lost 4 bases, and 2 bases stayed unmatched. DNA of the CDR3: TGCGCCAGCAGAAGACTAGCGGGAGCAGATACGCAGTATTTT. Protein: CASRRLAGADTQYF.

The chain employs TRBV28 and TRBJ2-5, with D unresolved. CDR1 and CDR2 from the germline V gene are MDHEN and SYDVKM. V lost 6 bases and J lost 4, with 9 bases in between. CDR3 size: 12 residues. The CDR3 nucleotides are TGTGCCAGCAGGTTCGGAACAGAGACCCAGTACTTC. Translating it yields CASRFGTETQYF. Full variable domain (missing parts from reference TRBV28 and TRBJ2-5): DVKVTQSSRYLVKRTGEKVFLECVQDMDHENMFWYRQDPGLGLRLIYFSYDVKMKEKGDIPEGYSVSREKKERFSLILESASTNQTSMYLCASRFGTETQYFGPGTRLLVL.

This chain connects TRBV7-2 to TRBJ1-5, with D uncertain. This CDR3 is built from 14 residues. V lost 5 bases to trimming and J lost 1 base, with 9 bases between them. Germline CDR1 is SGHTA and CDR2 is FQGNSA. CDR3 sequence: CASSPGVSNQPQHF. As DNA, the CDR3 is TGTGCCAGCAGCCCGGGTGTGAGCAATCAGCCCCAGCATTTT.

The V gene is TRBV12-3 or TRBV12-4, the J gene TRBJ2-1, with 10 bases aligning to TRBD2. This CDR3 region has 18 residues. V lost 0 bases and J lost 9; bases outside the gene matches: 14. CDR3 residues: CASSLARRGLAGESEQFF. Here the CDR3 DNA reads TGTGCCAGCAGTTTAGCGCGACGGGGGCTAGCGGGAGAAAGTGAGCAGTTCTTC.

Ten or more counts support this clonotype. V gene TRBV5-1 combines with J gene TRBJ2-6; possibly TRBD2 for D (5 bases). The CDR3 is 15 amino acids. Trimming pared 4 bases from V and 4 bases from J, leaving 12 bases between. From germline, CDR1 is SGHRS and CDR2 YFSETQ. CDR3 sequence: CASSTAGSGANVLTF. DNA of the CDR3: TGCGCCAGCAGCACGGCGGGCTCCGGGGCCAACGTCCTGACTTTC.

This clonotype was counted only a few times. CDR3 sequence: CASSTAGWDTEAFF. The CDR3 coding sequence is TGTGCCAGCAGCACGGCAGGGTGGGACACTGAAGCTTTCTTT. The V call is TRBV7-8, the J call TRBJ1-1; TRBD1 might be the D (5 bases). V shed 5 bases and J shed 3 bases, with 13 bases lying between them. Germline V gene sequence: CDR1 SGHVS, CDR2 FQNEAQ. The CDR3 spans 14 residues.

This clonotype was recorded a few times. This chain connects TRBV7-2 to TRBJ1-1, with D perhaps matching TRBD1 (6 bases). CDR3 length equals 15 residues. In germline, CDR1 is SGHTA, CDR2 FQGNSA. Trimming took 5 bases from V and 5 from J, leaving 18 bases between them. As DNA, the CDR3 is TGTGCCAGCAGCGTCTGGGGGGGGGCAGGGACTGAAGCTTTCTTT. It specifies CASSVWGGAGTEAFF.

V and J are TRBV10-2 and TRBJ2-1, with TRBD2 matching 8 bases. The V segment lost 2 bases and the J segment 3 bases; nucleotides outside the gene matches: 12. The CDR3 covers 18 residues. Germline lookup yields CDR1 WSHSY and CDR2 SAAADI. The CDR3 DNA follows: TGCGCCAGCAGTGAGCGAGCGGGAGAACTCCCCATCTACAATGAGCAGTTCTTC. It codes for CASSERAGELPIYNEQFF.

This clonotype showed up just a few times. V gene TRBV28 combines with J gene TRBJ2-7, with D possibly matching TRBD2 (5 bases). Trimming stripped 7 bases from V and 3 bases from J, with 13 bases between. Germline loops: CDR1 MDHEN, CDR2 SYDVKM. This CDR3 comprises 13 residues. CDR3 in amino acids: CASIPGGHYEQYF. CDR3 DNA sequence: TGTGCCAGCATCCCTGGAGGCCACTACGAGCAGTACTTC.

This clonotype appeared a few times. This chain connects TRBV5-1 to TRBJ2-1, with TRBD2 matching 10 bases. V was pared by 0 bases and J by 8 bases, with 11 bases of the junction left unmatched. Germline V CDR1 and CDR2: SGHRS, YFSETQ. The CDR3 extends over 17 amino acids. CDR3 in amino acids: CASSLGLLAGEVHEQFF. The CDR3 region has the DNA TGCGCCAGCAGCTTGGGGCTCCTAGCGGGAGAGGTGCATGAGCAGTTCTTC.

Ten or more counts support this clonotype. The V call is TRBV29-1, the J call TRBJ2-3; 7 bases line up with TRBD1. The CDR3 contains 13 residues. CDR1 is SQVTM and CDR2 is ANQGSEA in the germline V gene. The V segment lost 5 bases and the J segment 4 bases; nucleotides outside the gene matches: 6. CDR3 sequence (DNA): TGCAGCGTTCTAGGGGGCGCGTCAGATACGCAGTATTTT. Protein sequence: CSVLGGASDTQYF.

V gene TRBV10-2 combines with J gene TRBJ2-1; weak D call: TRBD2 (6 bases). Germline CDR1 is WSHSY and CDR2 is SAAADI. The CDR3 is 14 amino acids. Trimming removed 10 bases from V and 8 bases from J, with 21 bases in between. The CDR3 region is CATSRYGRMDEQFF. The CDR3, as DNA: TGCGCCACCTCAAGGTACGGGAGAATGGATGAGCAGTTCTTC.

This clonotype was recorded at least ten times. The J gene is TRBJ2-5, the V gene TRBV2; maybe TRBD2 (5 bases). V was trimmed by 5 bases and J by 1 base, leaving 11 bases between them. Germline values: CDR1 SNHLY, CDR2 FYNNEI. The CDR3 consists of 14 residues. The DNA for the CDR3 is TGTGCCAGCAGTAGGGCGGGCAGCCAAGAGACCCAGTACTTC. This sequence encodes CASSRAGSQETQYF.

This clonotype was seen more than once but under ten times. The chain recombines TRBV20-1 with TRBJ2-3; 10 nucleotides line up with TRBD2. The V and J ends lost 6 bases and 0 bases, in that order; junction bases with no gene match: 12. The CDR3 is made up of 17 amino acids. The germline V gene encodes CDR1 DFQATT and CDR2 SNEGSKA (reference sequence). CDR3 DNA: TGCAGTGCCACCTCAGTAGGACTAGCGGCTAGCACAGATACGCAGTATTTT. The encoded protein is CSATSVGLAASTDTQYF.

There are a few counts of this clonotype. The chain uses TRBV5-1 and TRBJ2-7; 11 nucleotides agree with TRBD2. Germline assignment: CDR1 SGHRS and CDR2 YFSETQ. The CDR3 has 15 amino acids. Losses at the gene ends were 3 bases for V and 6 bases for J; bases not matched to a gene: 8. DNA for the CDR3: TGCGCCAGCAGCTCCCTAGCGGGAGGAAGTGCCGAGCAGTACTTC. Translated, it gives CASSSLAGGSAEQYF.

This clonotype showed up just once. This sequence joins TRBV5-1 and TRBJ2-7; TRBD2 matches at 12 bases. Germline CDR1 and CDR2: SGHRS and YFSETQ. J was trimmed by 5 bases and V by 3 bases; bases with no gene match: 6. The CDR3 consists of 15 residues. CDR3 amino acids: CASSSTSGSYHEQYF. The CDR3 nucleotides read TGCGCCAGCAGCTCGACTAGCGGGAGCTACCACGAGCAGTACTTC.

V usage is TRBV7-8 and J usage is TRBJ2-1; no reliable D call. The CDR3 has 15 residues. CDR1 is SGHVS, CDR2 FQNEAQ, per germline. Trimming removed 3 bases at V and 5 bases at J, with 14 bases between. CDR3 sequence reads: CASSLGVRTNNEQFF. The CDR3 DNA sequence: TGTGCCAGCAGCTTGGGTGTCAGGACCAACAATGAGCAGTTCTTC.

This clonotype was picked up a small number of times. The V call is TRBV3-1, the J call TRBJ2-5; perhaps TRBD1 as D (5 bases). V lost 6 bases to trimming and J lost 7 bases, with 21 bases between them. CDR1 and CDR2 (germline): LGHDT, YNNKEL (reference sequence). This CDR3 spans 15 amino acids. Here the CDR3 DNA reads TGTGCCAGCAGTTCCGAACACGACAGATGGGGGACCCAGTACTTC. Translated: CASSSEHDRWGTQYF.

This clonotype turned up a few times. The chain joins TRBV4-2 to TRBJ2-1; TRBD1 matches at 9 bases. The CDR3 totals 19 residues. J gave up 7 bases and V 5 bases, and 21 bases lay outside the gene matches. Per germline, CDR1 LGHNA and CDR2 YNFKEQ. The CDR3 DNA follows: TGTGCCAGCAGCACTCGGACAGGGGCTAGGACTAGAACGCTTAATGAGCAGTTCTTC. Its translation is CASSTRTGARTRTLNEQFF.

This clonotype was detected only a few times. The chain links TRBV29-1 to TRBJ2-5; either TRBD1 or TRBD2 may fit D (6 bases each). From germline, CDR1 is SQVTM and CDR2 ANQGSEA. The V end was cut by 3 bases, the J end by 9 bases, with 14 bases between. This CDR3 region has 12 residues. Here the CDR3 DNA reads TGCAGCGTTGATCGGGGGCAAAGGGCCCAGTACTTC. This sequence encodes CSVDRGQRAQYF.

The J gene is TRBJ1-5, the V gene TRBV5-6, with unresolved D. Trimming shortened V by 0 bases and J by 4 bases, and 5 bases separated the two germline ends. This CDR3 is built from 13 residues. Germline V gene lookup returns CDR1 SGHDT and CDR2 YYEEEE. CDR3 in amino acids: CASSLAGNQPQHF. The CDR3 bases are TGTGCCAGCAGCTTGGCCGGGAATCAGCCCCAGCATTTT.

This chain uses TRBV20-1 with TRBJ2-3; D gene uncertain. This CDR3 spans 10 amino acids. The ends were cut back, 3 bases at V and 6 bases at J, with 4 bases in the middle. Per germline, CDR1 DFQATT and CDR2 SNEGSKA (reference sequence). In DNA form, the CDR3 reads TGCAGTGCTAGTCTGGATACGCAGTATTTT. Translating gives CSASLDTQYF.